This TCR beta chain was sequenced during a study of blood T cell repertoires in COVID-19. Across the study: Donors in the United States, Italy and Spain gave samples during acute or convalescent COVID-19. Sample material is recorded as cDNA or gDNA derived from T cells, B-cell-depleted T cells, or PBMCs.

Germline CDR1 and CDR2: SGHTA and FQGNSA. The CDR3 consists of 18 residues. V was pared by 4 bases and J by 5 bases, with 17 bases of the junction left unmatched. Under the authors' procedure: Counts of nucleated cells, estimated from reference gene primer amplification, were obtained. Produced via immunoSEQ multiplex PCR; TCRdb's table is partial and in-frame only. D and trimming were read from the DNA, whereas the V and J calls and clone size are those reported in that table. Of under 60,000 clones in the sample, approximately 87% were seen once. The sample comprised peripheral blood. This sequence was found in a human donor in a cohort sampled during active COVID-19. This chain connects TRBV7-2 to TRBJ2-1; TRBD2 agrees at 7 bases. CDR3 residues: CASSSLIPGLHRNNEQFF. The CDR3 coding sequence is TGTGCCAGCAGCTCCCTTATCCCGGGACTACACCGGAACAATGAGCAGTTCTTC.